This paragraph covers one TCR beta chain sequence. Antigen unknown. Primers for the PCR totalled 60 Vbeta and 13 Jbeta. Profiling relied on immunoSEQ multiplex PCR, and the TCRdb table lists in-frame clones only, not all of them. This sample carries about 170,000 clones, with approximately 0.72% going to the ten biggest clones. The sample comes from a study of cytomegalovirus exposure and HLA in healthy donors. Study context: From HLA-typed donors, an early data release held around 85 million unique TCRs.

The length of the CDR3 is 13 residues. V was shortened by 4 bases and J by 4 bases, with 11 bases between the two germline ends. Germline values: CDR1 SGHRS, CDR2 YFSETQ. The study's findings and limits: Per a prior analysis, the majority of TCR beta V segments were productive roughly 90% or roughly 30% of the time.

The sequenced material came from PBMCs. This chain joins TRBV5-1 and TRBJ1-1; possible D gene TRBD1, 6 bases. The source is a woman between 18 and 29 years old in good health and CMV-seropositive. CDR3 amino acids: CASSLGGATEAFF. Here the CDR3 DNA reads TGCGCCAGCAGCCTTGGGGGGGCCACTGAAGCTTTCTTT.